The entry below describes one TCR beta chain. Germline V gives CDR1 SEHNR, CDR2 FQNEAQ (reference sequence). V was clipped by 5 bases and J by 3 bases; unmatched bases: 8. The CDR3 extends over 15 amino acids. Enrollees, about 18 to 95 years old, lived in roughly 24 US areas. Cohort allocation depended upon clinical history that participants reported. Cohort 3 donors counted as recovered after two negative PCRs, clearance, or resolved symptoms. The sample is drawn from a study of blood T cell repertoires in COVID-19. TCRdb's copy holds only in-frame clones and misses some; the assay was immunoSEQ multiplex PCR. In the table there are about 380,000 clones, 88% of which are singletons.

This rearrangement joins TRBV7-9 to TRBJ2-7; 9 bases map to TRBD1. The clonotype was recovered from a woman younger than 30 who had recovered from COVID-19. Specimen: PBMCs or T cells enriched from blood (not recorded which). The CDR3 region has the DNA TGTGCCAGCAGCGACTTGGGGGACAGGGTCTACGAGCAGTACTTC. Translation gives CASSDLGDRVYEQYF.